The 5 T cell receptor beta chains below come from one sample, sequenced in a study of blood T cell repertoires in COVID-19. Sequencing used immunoSEQ multiplex PCR; TCRdb keeps in-frame clones, though not all of them. The table lists 200,000 to 300,000 clones, roughly nine tenths of them singletons, with approximately 2.6% in the top ten. The sample taken for sequencing was PBMCs or T cells enriched from blood (not recorded which). The receptors come from a young woman who had recovered from COVID-19.

The V and J genes are TRBV10-3 and TRBJ1-5, with 9 bases aligning to TRBD1. The V and J ends lost 4 bases and 4 bases, in that order; junction bases with no gene match: 2. The CDR3 consists of 14 residues. From germline, CDR1 is ENHRY and CDR2 SYGVKD. The CDR3 spells CAISATGGNQPQHF. DNA of the CDR3: TGTGCCATCAGTGCGACAGGGGGGAATCAGCCCCAGCATTTT.

This clone was observed a handful of times. The sample holds other DNA sequences that translate to the same CDR3. The rearrangement uses TRBV30 and TRBJ1-6; 8 positions match TRBD1. This CDR3 has 14 residues. Germline V gene lookup returns CDR1 GTSNPN and CDR2 SVGIG (reference sequence). Losses at the gene ends were 1 base for V and 5 bases for J; bases not matched to a gene: 1. As DNA, the CDR3 is TGTGCCTGGAGTGCGGGACAGGATAATTCACCCCTCCACTTT. The encoded protein is CAWSAGQDNSPLHF. Full variable domain (missing parts from reference TRBV30 and TRBJ1-6): SQTIHQWPATLVQPVGSPLSLECTVEGTSNPNLYWYRQAAGRGLQLLFYSVGIGQISSEVPQNLSASRPQDRQFILSSKKLLLSDSGFYLCAWSAGQDNSPLHFGNGTRLTVT.

The V gene is TRBV5-1, the J gene TRBJ2-7; 9 bases fit TRBD1. CDR3 length equals 17 residues. J was trimmed by 3 bases and V by 6 bases; bases with no gene match: 16. Looked up from germline, CDR1 is SGHRS and CDR2 is YFSETQ. CDR3 nucleotides: TGCGCCAGCACCCATGAGGTGGGGACAGGGAATAACTACGAGCAGTACTTC. Encoded protein: CASTHEVGTGNNYEQYF.

This clone was counted a single time. This chain links TRBV3-1 (or the pseudogene TRBV3-2) with TRBJ2-1; weak D call: TRBD1 (6 bases). Germline CDR1 LGHDT, CDR2 YNNKEL (reference sequence). V was clipped by 0 bases and J by 4 bases, with 13 bases between them. This CDR3 is 16 amino acids long. CDR3: CASSQDRGRRYNEQFF. The CDR3 coding sequence is TGTGCCAGCAGCCAAGACAGGGGACGGAGGTACAATGAGCAGTTCTTC.

J is TRBJ2-1 and V is TRBV5-4; D is perhaps TRBD2 (5 bases). CDR3 length: 13 residues. CDR1 and CDR2 from the germline V gene are SGHNT and YYREEE (reference sequence). V was shortened by 5 bases and J by 4 bases, with 10 bases between the two germline ends. Here the CDR3 reads CASRVEGYNEQFF. DNA of the CDR3: TGTGCCAGCAGAGTTGAGGGATACAATGAGCAGTTCTTC.